The 15 T cell receptor beta chains reported below all come from one sample, sequenced in a study of CD8+ T cells in alopecia areata. Reverse transcribed after extraction, RNA yielded cDNA as the sequencing template. Generated by immunoSEQ multiplex PCR, the TCRdb table keeps only in-frame clones and is missing some. The sample lists around 100,000 clones; around 45% were seen once. The sample was CD4+ T cells sorted from blood. The receptors derive from a human donor with alopecia areata.

This clone has just a few counts. As DNA, the CDR3 is TGTGCCGCAGGTTCCGGGTTTGAGCAGTTCTTC. It translates to CAAGSGFEQFF. This rearrangement joins TRBV10-3 to TRBJ2-1; no firm D call. The V gene lost 11 bases and the J gene lost 9 bases, with 14 bases spanning the gap. This CDR3 is 11 amino acids long. Looked up from germline, CDR1 is ENHRY and CDR2 is SYGVKD.

The chain recombines TRBV7-9 with TRBJ2-3; D not resolved. The germline V gene encodes CDR1 SEHNR and CDR2 FQNEAQ (reference sequence). CDR3 length: 14 residues. Trimming pared 1 base from V and 5 bases from J, leaving 10 bases between. The CDR3 is CASSLVPPRDTQYF. CDR3 nucleotides: TGTGCCAGCAGCTTAGTTCCCCCAAGAGATACGCAGTATTTT.

This clone was seen a single time. V is TRBV29-1 and J is TRBJ1-3; D uncertain. CDR1 and CDR2 from the germline V gene are SQVTM and ANQGSEA. This CDR3 has 15 amino acids. Trimming stripped 4 bases from V and 3 bases from J, with 16 bases between. The CDR3 region has the DNA TGCAGCGTTGGATTGTGGGGTCTCAGTGGAAACACCATATATTTT. It translates to CSVGLWGLSGNTIYF.

The chain links TRBV4-3 to TRBJ2-5; possible D gene TRBD2, 6 bases. The CDR3 is 12 amino acids. V lost 6 bases and J 4 bases, leaving 9 bases between the germline ends. Germline values: CDR1 LGHNA, CDR2 YSLEER. The CDR3 bases are TGCGCCAGCAGTGATAGCGGAGAGACCCAGTACTTC. Translated, it gives CASSDSGETQYF.

This clone has only a few counts. The chain employs TRBV30 and TRBJ2-3, with TRBD1 identical over 7 bases. The CDR3 extends over 14 amino acids. After removal of 0 bases from V and 2 bases from J, the junction contained 2 bases not matched to a gene. Germline CDR1 and CDR2: GTSNPN and SVGIG (reference sequence). The CDR3 coding sequence is TGTGCCTGGAGTGTAGGGGGCGCCACAGATACGCAGTATTTT. This gives the protein CAWSVGGATDTQYF.

This clone appeared a few times. The chain employs TRBV7-9 and TRBJ2-3; D is tentatively TRBD1 or TRBD2 (5 bases each). With 2 bases removed from V and 6 bases from J, the gap between germline ends came to 12 bases. The CDR3 covers 14 residues. CDR1 SEHNR and CDR2 FQNEAQ come from the germline V gene (reference sequence). CDR3 protein: CASSLLGDGDTQYF. The CDR3 nucleotides read TGTGCCAGCAGCTTATTGGGGGATGGTGATACGCAGTATTTT.

The V and J genes are TRBV5-1 and TRBJ2-2; D unresolved. The CDR3 is made up of 13 amino acids. Deletions cut 2 bases from V and 6 bases from J, with 8 bases between. CDR1 is SGHRS and CDR2 is YFSETQ in the germline V gene. In DNA, the CDR3 is TGCGCCAGCAGCTTTATTCTGTCCGGGGAGCTGTTTTTT. Its translation is CASSFILSGELFF.

The chain's CDR3 is CASSLEMTAMNTEAFF. The CDR3 DNA follows: TGTGCCAGCAGCTTAGAAATGACAGCCATGAACACTGAAGCTTTCTTT. V and J are TRBV7-2 and TRBJ1-1; a possible D gene is TRBD1 (5 bases). CDR1 is SGHTA, CDR2 FQGNSA, per germline. CDR3 size: 16 residues. Trimming stripped 1 base from V and 0 bases from J, with 12 bases between. The variable domain in full, completed from reference TRBV7-2 and TRBJ1-1, reads GAGVSQSPSNKVTEKGKDVELRCDPISGHTALYWYRQSLGQGLEFLIYFQGNSAPDKSGLPSDRFSAERTGGSVSTLTIQRTQQEDSAVYLCASSLEMTAMNTEAFFGQGTRLTVV.

This CDR3 reads CASSIAEGMVEQYF. In DNA, the CDR3 is TGTGCCAGCAGTATAGCGGAGGGGATGGTCGAGCAGTACTTC. V usage is TRBV6-1 and J usage is TRBJ2-7, with D perhaps matching TRBD2 (6 bases). Deletions cut 5 bases from V and 6 bases from J, with 17 bases between. The CDR3 runs 14 residues. Per germline, CDR1 MNHNS and CDR2 SASEGT.

In its sample, this clone was seen once. The DNA of the CDR3 is TGTGCCAGCAGCTTCCGGGGAGTTCAAGAGACCCAGTACTTC. Its protein is CASSFRGVQETQYF. The chain combines TRBV11-2 with TRBJ2-5; possible D gene TRBD2, 5 bases. There are 14 residues in the CDR3. V was shortened by 3 bases and J by 2 bases, with 10 bases between the two germline ends. Germline V gives CDR1 SGHAT, CDR2 FQNNGV.

The gene calls are TRBV28 and TRBJ2-5; no reliable D call. Germline values: CDR1 MDHEN, CDR2 SYDVKM. The CDR3 has 13 amino acids. The ends were cut back, 4 bases at V and 1 base at J, with 7 bases in the middle. The CDR3 DNA sequence: TGTGCCAGCAGTTGGCCAGTCCAAGAGACCCAGTACTTC. This sequence encodes CASSWPVQETQYF.

The sample holds a few counts of this clone. Other nucleotide sequences from this sample produce the same CDR3. The chain uses TRBV29-1 and TRBJ2-3; D not certain. The V gene lost 2 bases and the J gene lost 5 bases, with 5 bases spanning the gap. Per the germline V gene, CDR1 is SQVTM and CDR2 is ANQGSEA. CDR3 length: 11 residues. The CDR3 spells CSVEKGDTQYF. The CDR3 DNA is TGCAGCGTTGAAAAAGGAGATACGCAGTATTTT.

This chain connects TRBV30 to TRBJ1-2; tentative D call: TRBD1 (6 bases). Germline assignment: CDR1 GTSNPN and CDR2 SVGIG (reference sequence). The CDR3 loop spans 13 amino acids. The V gene lost 4 bases and the J gene lost 6 bases, with 15 bases spanning the gap. In DNA form, the CDR3 reads TGTGCCTGGACCGTAGGAGGGGGGGATGGCTACACCTTC. This encodes CAWTVGGGDGYTF.

This clone was observed a handful of times. The chain has TRBV7-9 and TRBJ1-1; unclear D gene. Trimming took off 5 bases at V and 2 bases at J, with 12 bases between the two ends. Germline V gene lookup returns CDR1 SEHNR and CDR2 FQNEAQ (reference sequence). CDR3 length: 14 amino acids. The chain's CDR3 is CASSPGPGNTEAFF. The CDR3 DNA reads as TGTGCCAGCAGCCCGGGCCCGGGAAACACTGAAGCTTTCTTT.

CDR3 residues: CASSLEGQETQYF. Here the CDR3 DNA reads TGCGCCAGCAGCTTGGAGGGGCAAGAGACCCAGTACTTC. The chain combines TRBV5-1 with TRBJ2-5; the D gene is possibly TRBD1 (5 bases). CDR3 length: 13 amino acids. The germline V and J ends were trimmed by 0 bases and 2 bases, with 5 bases remaining between them. The germline gives CDR1 SGHRS, CDR2 YFSETQ.